Below, 4 T cell receptor beta chains from the same sample are listed, as sequenced in a study of monozygotic twins with inflammatory bowel disease. TCRdb re-called the 5' RACE reads and shows each CDR3 protein once, DNA omitted. This repertoire includes approximately 420,000 distinct CDR3 sequences. Sequenced: blood. The receptors were gathered from a human donor with ulcerative colitis or Crohn's disease, or a healthy co-twin of an affected twin (not recorded which).

The V call is TRBV27, the J call TRBJ1-5; TCRdb calls TRBD1, which cannot be checked without DNA. The germline V gene has CDR1 MNHEY and CDR2 SMNVEV (reference sequence). The CDR3 is 15 residues long. CDR3 sequence reads: CASSHGQGRNQPQHF.

The V and J genes are TRBV10-3 and TRBJ1-1. The CDR3 length is 16 residues. CDR1 and CDR2 (germline): ENHRY, SYGVKD. The CDR3: CAIRPALGEGNTEAFF.

The V call is TRBV20-1, the J call TRBJ1-6; TCRdb calls TRBD1, which cannot be checked without DNA. Germline V gives CDR1 DFQATT, CDR2 SNEGSKA (reference sequence). The CDR3 runs 17 residues. The CDR3 region is CSARMGTDRVYNSPLHF.

The chain employs TRBV5-1 and TRBJ2-5; TCRdb designates TRBD1, a call that cannot be tested without DNA. This CDR3 region has 14 residues. Per germline, CDR1 SGHRS and CDR2 YFSETQ. CDR3 sequence reads: CASSSRMTVETQYF.